Listed here are 20 T cell receptor beta chains from one sample, sequenced in a study of cytomegalovirus exposure and HLA in healthy donors. The PCR employed 60 Vbeta primers together with 13 Jbeta primers. Sequencing was performed with immunoSEQ multiplex PCR; in TCRdb, only in-frame clones are kept and a portion is missing. Of about 180,000 clones listed, about four fifths are singletons. The sample consisted of PBMCs. The source is a man aged 30-40 years in good health and CMV-seropositive.

V gene TRBV30 combines with J gene TRBJ1-1, with D possibly TRBD1 on 5 matching bases. CDR1 is GTSNPN and CDR2 is SVGIG in the germline V gene (reference sequence). The V end lost 5 bases, the J end lost 2 bases, and 12 bases lay between the germline ends. CDR3 length equals 13 residues. In nucleotides, the CDR3 is TGTGCCTGGGCTCCGGGACTTAACACTGAAGCTTTCTTT. Its protein product is CAWAPGLNTEAFF.

A single count supports this clone. The chain joins TRBV11-3 to TRBJ2-7, with D perhaps TRBD1 (6 bases). V lost 6 bases and J lost 1, with 16 bases in between. The germline V gene encodes CDR1 SGHNT and CDR2 YENEEA. CDR3 length: 15 amino acids. CDR3 residues: CASSLSPGTSYEQYF. As DNA, the CDR3 is TGTGCCAGCAGTTTAAGCCCAGGGACATCCTACGAGCAGTACTTC.

The chain carries TRBV7-2 and TRBJ2-7, with 11 bases identical to TRBD2. The germline V gene has CDR1 SGHTA and CDR2 FQGNSA. This CDR3 comprises 17 residues. The trim removed 3 bases at V and 0 bases at J, leaving 7 bases unmatched. The DNA of the CDR3 is TGTGCCAGCAGCTTTCTAGCGGGGGGCCCCCCCTCCTACGAGCAGTACTTC. It is translated as CASSFLAGGPPSYEQYF.

The gene calls are TRBV15 and TRBJ2-2; D might be TRBD2 (5 bases). The CDR3 covers 16 residues. V shed 4 bases and J shed 4 bases, with 16 bases lying between them. CDR1 LNHNV and CDR2 YYDKDF come from the germline V gene (reference sequence). CDR3 in amino acids: CATSTLRLASTGELFF. The CDR3 DNA reads TGTGCCACCAGCACACTAAGGCTAGCCAGCACCGGGGAGCTGTTTTTT.

This chain links TRBV4-2 with TRBJ2-7; TRBD2 agrees at 8 bases. This CDR3 has 15 amino acids. J was trimmed by 7 bases and V by 5 bases; bases with no gene match: 13. Germline lookup yields CDR1 LGHNA and CDR2 YNFKEQ. The CDR3: CASSKRTSPHPEQYF. CDR3 DNA: TGTGCCAGCAGCAAAAGGACTAGCCCCCACCCAGAGCAGTACTTC.

J is TRBJ2-7 and V is TRBV6-6; 9 nucleotides align to TRBD1. This CDR3 comprises 16 residues. The trim removed 0 bases at V and 2 bases at J, leaving 5 bases unmatched. Germline V gene sequence: CDR1 MNHNY, CDR2 SVGAGI (reference sequence). CDR3 amino acids: CASSYSQGQGTYEQYF. The CDR3 nucleotides read TGTGCCAGCAGTTACTCCCAGGGACAGGGAACCTACGAGCAGTACTTC.

This CDR3 reads CASSPSGTSGELFF. The DNA for the CDR3 is TGTGCCAGCAGCCCTTCCGGGACATCAGGGGAGCTGTTTTTT. V is TRBV9 and J is TRBJ2-2; tentative D call: TRBD1 (6 bases). Germline CDR1 SGDLS, CDR2 YYNGEE. With 4 bases removed from V and 8 bases from J, the gap between germline ends came to 15 bases. There are 14 residues in the CDR3.

The chain recombines TRBV5-1 with TRBJ2-7; maybe TRBD1 (5 bases). CDR3 length: 15 residues. The V end was cut by 0 bases, the J end by 5 bases, with 15 bases between. Germline CDR1 is SGHRS and CDR2 is YFSETQ. The CDR3 DNA follows: TGCGCCAGCAGCTTGGAGGGGCGTTTCGTCGACGAGCAGTACTTC. Translating it yields CASSLEGRFVDEQYF.

This chain joins TRBV7-9 and TRBJ2-1, with 9 bases aligning to TRBD1. CDR3 length equals 15 residues. J was trimmed by 3 bases and V by 6 bases; bases with no gene match: 6. Germline V lookup: CDR1 SEHNR, CDR2 FQNEAQ (reference sequence). CDR3 nucleotides: TGTGCCAGCAGTCTAGACAGGGGGTACTACAATGAGCAGTTCTTC. Encoded protein: CASSLDRGYYNEQFF.

This chain joins TRBV28 and TRBJ2-1, with 9 bases identical to TRBD1. Per the germline V gene, CDR1 is MDHEN and CDR2 is SYDVKM. The CDR3 has 16 residues. Unmatched junction bases numbered 8, after V lost 5 bases and J lost 3 bases. The CDR3 sequence: CASSIKQGAFYNEQFF. DNA of the CDR3: TGTGCCAGCAGTATTAAACAGGGGGCTTTCTACAATGAGCAGTTCTTC.

The chain carries TRBV6-5 and TRBJ2-3; D gene ambiguous. Per the germline V gene, CDR1 is MNHEY and CDR2 is SVGAGI. The CDR3 loop spans 13 amino acids. V dropped 4 bases and J dropped 3 bases, with 8 bases sitting between them. This CDR3 reads CASSSTGTDTQYF. Written as DNA, the CDR3 is TGTGCCAGCAGTTCGACGGGTACAGATACGCAGTATTTT.

The chain is built from TRBV5-1 and TRBJ2-1, with TRBD1 identical over 9 bases. The CDR3 is 15 residues long. Germline V gene lookup returns CDR1 SGHRS and CDR2 YFSETQ. Germline trimming cut 3 bases from V and 6 bases from J; bases unmatched to any gene: 7. The CDR3 DNA is TGCGCCAGCAGCTCAGTCGGGACAGGGATCAATGAGCAGTTCTTC. Protein: CASSSVGTGINEQFF.

V usage is TRBV12-2 and J usage is TRBJ2-3; the table's D call TRBD1 went unverified against the DNA. TRBV12-2 is listed as a pseudogene. The CDR3 runs 16 residues. The DNA of the CDR3 is TGTGCAAGTCGCTTAACAGGCCCCACCAAAGTAGATACGCAGTATTTT. It yields the protein CASRLTGPTKVDTQYF.

The rearrangement uses TRBV21-1 and TRBJ1-4. TRBV21-1 is designated a pseudogene. The length of the CDR3 is 13 residues. CDR3 amino acids: CATAPSLNEKLFF. The CDR3 nucleotides are TGTGCCACGGCACCTTCACTAAATGAAAAACTGTTTTTT.

The chain links TRBV28 to TRBJ2-5; D might be TRBD2 (6 bases). Between the trimmed V and J ends, which lost 3 bases and 2 bases, there was a span of 13 bases. CDR3 length: 15 residues. From germline, CDR1 is MDHEN and CDR2 SYDVKM. The CDR3, as DNA: TGTGCCAGCAGTTTCTTAGGCGGGGTTCAAGAGACCCAGTACTTC. This encodes CASSFLGGVQETQYF.

CDR3: CASSLAWQGDEQYF. CDR3 coding DNA: TGTGCCAGCAGCTTAGCGTGGCAGGGGGACGAGCAGTACTTC. The J gene is TRBJ2-7, the V gene TRBV7-9; 7 nucleotides match TRBD1. The length of the CDR3 is 14 residues. Germline CDR1 is SEHNR and CDR2 is FQNEAQ (reference sequence). Losses at the gene ends were 0 bases for V and 5 bases for J; bases not matched to a gene: 4.

The chain is built from TRBV19 and TRBJ1-1; no firm D call. Trimming stripped 6 bases from V and 0 bases from J, with 8 bases between. Germline V CDR1 and CDR2: LNHDA, SQIVND (reference sequence). The CDR3 sequence is 13 residues long. As DNA, the CDR3 is TGTGCCAGTAGCCCCACTTTGAACACTGAAGCTTTCTTT. It yields the protein CASSPTLNTEAFF.

The J gene is TRBJ2-7, the V gene TRBV9; 11 bases agree with TRBD2. This CDR3 is built from 15 residues. V was pared by 3 bases and J by 2 bases, with 4 bases of the junction left unmatched. Germline V CDR1 and CDR2: SGDLS, YYNGEE. CDR3 coding DNA: TGTGCCAGCAGCGCCGCTAGCGGGGGGACCTACGAGCAGTACTTC. This codes for CASSAASGGTYEQYF.

The chain recombines TRBV7-6 with TRBJ2-5; D unclear. Trimming took 0 bases from V and 3 from J, leaving 14 bases between them. In germline, CDR1 is SGHVS, CDR2 FNYEAQ. The CDR3 length is 16 residues. The CDR3 is CASSLATAQLKETQYF. CDR3 coding DNA: TGTGCCAGCAGCTTAGCGACTGCCCAGCTCAAAGAGACCCAGTACTTC.

The genes are TRBV7-6 and TRBJ2-2, with 12 bases aligning to TRBD2. Looked up from germline, CDR1 is SGHVS and CDR2 is FNYEAQ. The V gene end was trimmed by 5 bases and the J gene end by 6 bases; junction bases not matched to a gene: 7. The CDR3 spans 16 residues. The DNA for the CDR3 is TGTGCCAGCAGCCTCACTAGCGGGGGGCCCCCCGGGGAGCTGTTTTTT. Translated: CASSLTSGGPPGELFF.